Below, one T cell receptor beta chain is given with its context. As yet, its antigen is unknown. Some clones are missing from TCRdb's copy, which holds only in-frame ones; the method was immunoSEQ multiplex PCR. The table lists 300,000 to 400,000 clones, around 87% of them singletons. This specimen comes from a study of Ad26.COV2.S vaccination and SARS-CoV-2 variants. Study overall: Within the COV1001 Ad26.COV2.S trial arm, the donor was enrolled.

Germline assignment: CDR1 LGHDT and CDR2 YNNKEL (reference sequence). There are 12 residues in the CDR3. The germline V and J ends were trimmed by 5 bases and 6 bases, with 11 bases remaining between them. Study outcomes and limitations: Participants given vaccine showed non-spike TCR breadth similar to that of placebo recipients.

Treatment denoted: over 15 received Ad26.COV2.S at low or high dose, single or two shots; about five received placebo; per-sample allocation not given. Day 63 after the first injection of vaccine or placebo was the sampling time. Donation came from an adult in Boston who was aged 18-55 years. The sequencing here drew on peripheral blood, taken in a trial of Ad26.COV2.S vaccine versus placebo. The chain employs TRBV3-1 (or the pseudogene TRBV3-2) and TRBJ2-7, with a tentative D call TRBD1 (5 bases). The TCR comes from a person between 18 and 65 years old who received the Ad26.COV2.S COVID-19 vaccine or a placebo. The CDR3 here is CASSKTAREQYF. CDR3 nucleotide sequence: TGTGCCAGCAGCAAGACAGCTCGCGAGCAGTACTTC.